This passage covers 2 T cell receptor beta chains from one sample sequenced in a study of long-term antiretroviral therapy in people with HIV. Sequencing relied on immunoSEQ assay v3.0, run at survey level. Data came from immunoSEQ multiplex PCR; TCRdb stores just in-frame clones and leaves some out. The sample lists roughly 20,000 clones, around three quarters occurring once. The sequenced sample was unsorted PBMCs, obtained 4.1 years after starting antiretroviral therapy. Source of these receptors: a woman between 40 and 55 years old with HIV.

The chain employs TRBV5-4 and TRBJ2-1, with D possibly being TRBD2 (5 bases). Germline V CDR1 and CDR2: SGHNT, YYREEE (reference sequence). V lost 4 bases and J lost 0, with 17 bases in between. The CDR3 is 17 amino acids. The CDR3 is CASSQIRSDSSYNEQFF. CDR3 nucleotides: TGTGCCAGCAGCCAGATCCGTAGCGACTCCTCCTACAATGAGCAGTTCTTC.

V gene TRBV5-4 combines with J gene TRBJ1-1; D is unclear. The CDR3 is made up of 14 amino acids. Germline lookup yields CDR1 SGHNT and CDR2 YYREEE (reference sequence). The V and J ends lost 4 bases and 2 bases respectively, with 12 bases between them. The CDR3: CASSPRNSNTEAFF. CDR3 nucleotide sequence: TGTGCCAGCAGCCCAAGAAACAGCAACACTGAAGCTTTCTTT.